This paragraph covers one TCR beta chain sequence. This sample is part of a study of blood T cell repertoires in COVID-19. Study as a whole: PBMCs, B-cell-depleted T cells, or T cells provided the cDNA or gDNA that made up the material.

The germline V and J ends were trimmed by 3 bases and 2 bases, with 13 bases remaining between them. Per the germline V gene, CDR1 is MNHEY and CDR2 is SVGAGI. The CDR3 totals 16 residues. The method was immunoSEQ multiplex PCR; TCRdb's version includes in-frame clones alone and lacks a portion of them. The sample lists approximately 52,000 clones, around 86% seen once, with more than 8.5% in the top ten. Sequencing was carried out using peripheral blood. The V and J genes are TRBV6-5 and TRBJ2-2; D perhaps matches TRBD1 (5 bases). This clonotype was sampled from a human donor in a cohort sampled during active COVID-19. The CDR3 DNA reads TGTGCCAGCAGTTATTTCTGGCAGGGCAACACCGGGGAGCTGTTTTTT. Translation gives CASSYFWQGNTGELFF.